The 8 T cell receptor beta chains reported below all come from one sample, sequenced in a study of OX40 agonist ivuxolimab in advanced cancers. Profiled with immunoSEQ multiplex PCR; TCRdb holds only in-frame clones, not every one. The sample shows roughly 98,000 clones, about four fifths of them seen only once. Source: CD4+ or CD8+ T cells sorted from blood, taken in a trial of the OX40 agonist ivuxolimab. The receptors here all came from an adult with an advanced solid tumor such as melanoma, head and neck, liver or kidney cancer.

The V gene is TRBV18, the J gene TRBJ2-7, with a possible D match to TRBD1 (6 bases). The V end lost 6 bases, the J end lost 2 bases, and 14 bases lay between the germline ends. Germline values: CDR1 KGHSH, CDR2 LQKENI. This CDR3 has 14 amino acids. The CDR3 nucleotides read TGTGCCAGCTCGAACCGGGACACGCCCTACGAGCAGTACTTC. Translation gives CASSNRDTPYEQYF.

The chain employs TRBV2 and TRBJ1-5; D remains unclear. The CDR3 is 12 amino acids. Germline-derived CDR1 and CDR2 are SNHLY and FYNNEI. Deletions cut 4 bases from V and 2 bases from J, with 3 bases between. The CDR3 DNA sequence: TGTGCCAGCAGTGCTGGCAATCAGCCCCAGCATTTT. It specifies CASSAGNQPQHF.

This clone showed up just once. V and J are TRBV5-1 and TRBJ2-5, with TRBD1 identical over 9 bases. This CDR3 spans 15 amino acids. CDR1 and CDR2 from the germline V gene are SGHRS and YFSETQ. The V segment lost 3 bases and the J segment 5 bases; nucleotides outside the gene matches: 8. As DNA, the CDR3 is TGCGCCAGCAGCTCCCCGGACAGGGGAGGCGAGACCCAGTACTTC. This codes for CASSSPDRGGETQYF.

This clone appeared a single time. One end of the junction varies from germline; a read error may be responsible. The chain uses TRBV5-5 and TRBJ2-1; 9 bases are shared with TRBD1. Germline CDR1 reads SGHKS; CDR2 reads YYEKEE (reference sequence). The CDR3 is 15 amino acids. The CDR3 sequence is CASRLGQGAWNEQFF. CDR3 sequence (DNA): TGTGCCAGCAGGTTGGGACAGGGAGCCTGGAATGAGCAGTTCTTC.

V and J are TRBV5-1 and TRBJ2-7; TRBD1 agrees at 9 bases. The CDR3 length is 16 residues. CDR1 and CDR2 (germline): SGHRS, YFSETQ. V shed 4 bases and J 5 bases; nucleotides not matched to a gene: 13. CDR3 sequence (DNA): TGCGCCAGCAGCCCAGCACGACAGGGGGGTTTAAACGAGCAGTACTTC. Protein sequence: CASSPARQGGLNEQYF.

The rearrangement links TRBV6-5 to TRBJ2-7; tentative D call: TRBD1 (6 bases). Germline V CDR1 and CDR2: MNHEY, SVGAGI. The CDR3 consists of 13 residues. Trimming cost V 7 bases and J 2 bases, with 12 bases left between them. The CDR3 here is CASTRGFTYEQYF. Written as DNA, the CDR3 is TGTGCCAGCACTAGGGGGTTCACCTACGAGCAGTACTTC.

The chain recombines TRBV18 with TRBJ1-1, with a possible D match to TRBD1 (6 bases). In germline, CDR1 is KGHSH, CDR2 LQKENI. There are 15 residues in the CDR3. With 3 bases removed from V and 3 bases from J, the gap between germline ends came to 14 bases. The CDR3 nucleotides are TGTGCCAGCTCACCCCGGACAGCGTGGGACACTGAAGCTTTCTTT. Protein product: CASSPRTAWDTEAFF.

This clone was recorded once. The V call is TRBV5-4, the J call TRBJ1-2; a weak D match, TRBD1 (5 bases). CDR1 is SGHNT, CDR2 YYREEE, per germline (reference sequence). V lost 0 bases and J lost 4, with 13 bases in between. The CDR3 contains 15 residues. This CDR3 reads CASSLVRDQGYGYTF. The CDR3 DNA is TGTGCCAGCAGCTTGGTCAGGGATCAGGGCTATGGCTACACCTTC.